Following are 8 T cell receptor beta chains from one sample sequenced in a study of regulatory T cells in long-lasting Graves disease. The time point: newly diagnosed GD, antithyroid drugs for less than 3 months. Construction of the TCR library relied on RNA isolated from PBMCs. Construction of the TCR beta libraries employed iRepertoire HTBI primers in conjunction with Arm-PCR of CDR3 regions. Each CDR3 protein gets one entry after TCRdb re-called the multiplex PCR reads with MiXCR. The table lists about 610,000 distinct CDR3 sequences, about 15% of them singletons. This same sample was also part of a study on T cells in Graves' hyperthyroidism and ophthalmopathy.

The sample in question was peripheral blood mononuclear cells (PBMCs), obtained at new diagnosis, from a patient treated with antithyroid drugs. Receptors originate from a man younger than 35 with Graves disease.

This clonotype was counted many times. CDR3 DNA sequence: TGCGCCAGCAGCTTCCGGACAGACTACGAGCAGTACTTC. Translating it yields CASSFRTDYEQYF. The V gene is TRBV5-1, the J gene TRBJ2-7; D perhaps matches TRBD1 (6 bases). This CDR3 region has 13 residues. Deletions cut 2 bases from V and 3 bases from J, with 9 bases between. CDR1 and CDR2 from the germline V gene are SGHRS and YFSETQ.

The sample holds many counts of this clonotype. The chain joins TRBV20-1 to TRBJ2-7; D is possibly TRBD2 (6 bases). The germline V gene has CDR1 DFQATT and CDR2 SNEGSKA (reference sequence). This CDR3 is built from 14 residues. Between the trimmed V and J ends, which lost 1 base and 1 base, there was a span of 11 bases. The CDR3 DNA follows: TGCAGTGCTAGAGGGAGGGATTGGTCCTACGAGCAGTACTTC. Its protein product is CSARGRDWSYEQYF.

In this sample, this clonotype turned up many times. The chain uses TRBV5-1 and TRBJ2-4; a possible D gene is TRBD2 (7 bases). The CDR3 has 17 residues. Trimming took 0 bases from V and 6 from J, leaving 19 bases between them. Germline V lookup: CDR1 SGHRS, CDR2 YFSETQ. The CDR3 is CASSLDAAGAMRNIQYF. For the CDR3, the DNA is TGCGCCAGCAGCTTGGATGCGGCGGGGGCGATGAGAAACATTCAGTACTTC.

The chain links TRBV24-1 to TRBJ2-5; tentatively, D is TRBD1 or TRBD2 (5 bases each). V dropped 1 base and J dropped 3 bases, with 17 bases sitting between them. Germline V lookup: CDR1 KGHDR, CDR2 SFDVKD. The CDR3 consists of 17 residues. The CDR3 DNA reads TGTGCCACCAGTGATTTTGCGTCTCGGGGCAGTGAAGAGACCCAGTACTTC. It encodes CATSDFASRGSEETQYF.

CDR3 DNA sequence: TGTGCCAGCAGCCCATCCCGGGACAAGTATATCTCTGGAAACACCATATATTTT. It is translated as CASSPSRDKYISGNTIYF. This chain joins TRBV7-9 and TRBJ1-3; D is possibly TRBD1 (6 bases). V lost 5 bases, J lost 0 bases, and 20 bases lay in between. Germline CDR1 SEHNR, CDR2 FQNEAQ (reference sequence). This CDR3 has 18 residues.

The rearrangement uses TRBV3-1 and TRBJ2-5; no reliable D call. Germline V gene data show CDR1 as LGHDT and CDR2 as YNNKEL (reference sequence). The CDR3 is made up of 13 amino acids. V was clipped by 0 bases and J by 1 base, with 3 bases between them. CDR3 in DNA: TGTGCCAGCAGCCAAGAACCCCAAGAGACCCAGTACTTC. Amino acid sequence: CASSQEPQETQYF.

The table lists this clonotype with many counts. The V and J genes are TRBV11-2 and TRBJ2-4, with D tentatively TRBD1 (7 bases). V lost 1 base, J lost 9 bases, and 10 bases lay in between. The CDR3 totals 13 residues. Germline V gene data show CDR1 as SGHAT and CDR2 as FQNNGV. CDR3 residues: CASSLGQGGIQYF. DNA for the CDR3: TGTGCCAGCAGCTTAGGGCAGGGGGGCATTCAGTACTTC.

This clonotype was picked up a small number of times. The genes are TRBV27 and TRBJ1-4; D is perhaps TRBD1 (6 bases). The V end lost 3 bases, the J end lost 4 bases, and 15 bases lay between the germline ends. The CDR3 has 16 residues. Germline assignment: CDR1 MNHEY and CDR2 SMNVEV (reference sequence). CDR3 coding DNA: TGTGCCAGCAGTTTCCTCCTACAGGGAATTAATGAAAAACTGTTTTTT. Amino acids: CASSFLLQGINEKLFF.